Below, one T cell receptor (beta chain) is given with its context. Trimming removed 2 bases from V and 1 base from J, with 9 bases in between. Germline lookup yields CDR1 MNHEY and CDR2 SMNVEV (reference sequence). The CDR3 has 14 amino acids. The data originate from a study of blood T cell repertoires in COVID-19. TCRdb's table, derived via immunoSEQ multiplex PCR, lists solely in-frame clones and lacks some. The data contain around 160,000 clones, roughly 81% of them singletons. The chain has TRBV27 and TRBJ2-7, with D maybe TRBD1 (6 bases). Sequencing was performed on peripheral blood. The TCR comes from a human donor with acute or convalescent COVID-19. The donor label of this sample is uncertain. The CDR3 sequence: CASSLIGQSYEQYF. CDR3 sequence (DNA): TGTGCCAGCAGTTTAATAGGACAGTCCTACGAGCAGTACTTC.